This T cell receptor beta chain is from a study of control samples from healthy donors and cancer patients. The germline V and J ends were trimmed by 6 bases and 4 bases, with 18 bases remaining between them. Germline CDR1 SGHVS, CDR2 FQNEAQ. The CDR3 runs 16 residues. TCRdb's table, derived via immunoSEQ multiplex PCR, lists solely in-frame clones and lacks some. The data show 390,000 or so clones, around 90% seen once. The V gene is TRBV7-8, the J gene TRBJ1-4, with D perhaps TRBD1 (6 bases). The receptor was isolated from a man aged 40-50 years with head and neck cancer. The sequenced material came from PBMCs. The CDR3, as DNA: TGTGCCAGCAGTATTAATACAGGGCGGGGTAATGAAAAACTGTTTTTT. It encodes CASSINTGRGNEKLFF.